This T cell receptor beta chain comes out of a study of shared clonotypes between healthy human individuals. CDR1 and CDR2 (germline): SGHRS, YFSETQ. The CDR3 has 14 amino acids. V was trimmed by 4 bases and J by 0 bases, leaving 10 bases between them. TCRdb's copy holds only in-frame clones and misses some; the assay was immunoSEQ multiplex PCR. The sample consists of about 450,000 clones, around 75% of them appearing once. The receptor comes from a woman between 35 and 50 years old in good health. Some clones in this sample may be carry-over from other donors' samples. The gene calls are TRBV5-1 and TRBJ2-5, with D perhaps matching TRBD1 (5 bases). Source material: PBMCs. CDR3: CASSVDSYQETQYF. CDR3 in DNA: TGCGCCAGCAGCGTTGACAGCTACCAAGAGACCCAGTACTTC.